The sequence of this T cell receptor (beta chain) was determined in a study of tumor-infiltrating lymphocytes in oesophageal squamous cell carcinoma listed by TCRdb under 2016. A remark on this clonotype: Its cognate antigen has yet to be identified. No base quality values were provided; no much bigger clone lies one nucleotide off.

Reading from cysteine to phenylalanine, the CDR3 counts 14 amino acids. Only CDR3 DNA is held: 42 bases, read in frame from base 1. V was cut back by 3 bases and J by 3 bases, leaving a gap of 8 bases between them. Based on the germline V gene, the CDR1 and CDR2 sequences are SGHTA and FQGNSA. Receptors were amplified or captured by PCR. The instrument given in TCRdb is Illumina HiSeq 2000. Using fastp at Q25 and MiXCR, TCRdb reprocessed the public reads and kept productive beta chains. Rows merge per CDR3 protein into single entries with the most common DNA and genes. The sample table lists 15,000 to 20,000 distinct CDR3 sequences, roughly 40% of them with a count of one. The ten largest clonotypes hold around 35% of the sample.

Source material: esophageal tumor tissue. This TCR came from a male donor with esophageal squamous cell carcinoma. The receptor chain draws on TRBV7-2 and TRBJ1-4; perhaps TRBD1 is the D gene, with 5 bases matching. The base sequence is TGTGCCAGCAGCTTTCAGGGCTCTAATGAAAAACTGTTTTTT. The encoded protein is CASSFQGSNEKLFF.